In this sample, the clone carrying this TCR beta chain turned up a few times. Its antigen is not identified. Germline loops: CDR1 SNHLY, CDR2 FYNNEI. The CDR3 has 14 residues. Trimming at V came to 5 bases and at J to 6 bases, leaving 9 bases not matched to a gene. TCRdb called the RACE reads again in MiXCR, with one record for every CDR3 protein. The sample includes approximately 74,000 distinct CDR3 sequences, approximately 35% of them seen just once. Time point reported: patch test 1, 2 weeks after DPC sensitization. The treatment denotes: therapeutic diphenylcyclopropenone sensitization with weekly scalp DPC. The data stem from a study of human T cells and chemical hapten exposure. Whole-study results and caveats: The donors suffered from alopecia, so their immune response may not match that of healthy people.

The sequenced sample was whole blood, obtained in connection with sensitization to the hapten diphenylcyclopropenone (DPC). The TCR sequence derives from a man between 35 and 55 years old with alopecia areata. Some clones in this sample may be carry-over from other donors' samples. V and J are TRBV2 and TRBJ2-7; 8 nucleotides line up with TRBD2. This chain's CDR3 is CASSLPGTSGEQYF. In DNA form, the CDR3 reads TGTGCCAGCAGTCTCCCCGGGACTAGTGGCGAGCAGTACTTC.